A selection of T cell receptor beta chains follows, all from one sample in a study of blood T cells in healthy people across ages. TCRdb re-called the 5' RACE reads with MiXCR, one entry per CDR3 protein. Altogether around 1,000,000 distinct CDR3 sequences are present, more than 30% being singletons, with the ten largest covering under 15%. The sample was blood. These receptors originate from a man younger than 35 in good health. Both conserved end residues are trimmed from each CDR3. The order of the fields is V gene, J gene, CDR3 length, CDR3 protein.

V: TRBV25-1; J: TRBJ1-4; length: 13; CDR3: ASSELDRSNEKLF
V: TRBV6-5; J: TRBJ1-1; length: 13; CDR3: ASSYSKTLNTEAF
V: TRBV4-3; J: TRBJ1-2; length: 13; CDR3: ASSQDLNTNYGYT
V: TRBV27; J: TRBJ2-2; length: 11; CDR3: ASAFLPSGELF
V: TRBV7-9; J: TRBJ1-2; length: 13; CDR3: ASSLDATPDYGYT
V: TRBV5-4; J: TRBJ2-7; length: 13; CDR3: ASSFGLAPTNEQY
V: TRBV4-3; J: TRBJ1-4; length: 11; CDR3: ASSQVSGEKLF
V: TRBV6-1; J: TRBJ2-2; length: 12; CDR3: ASSAAGATGELF
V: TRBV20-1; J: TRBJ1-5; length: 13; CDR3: SAVFAGLGNQPQH
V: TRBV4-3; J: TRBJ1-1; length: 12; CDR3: ASSQDWMESEAF
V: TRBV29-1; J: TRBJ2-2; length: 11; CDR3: SVGGLGTGELF
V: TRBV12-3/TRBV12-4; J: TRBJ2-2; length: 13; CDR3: ASRRQGGDTGELF
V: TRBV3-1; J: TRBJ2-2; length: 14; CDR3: ASSQEALWNTGELF
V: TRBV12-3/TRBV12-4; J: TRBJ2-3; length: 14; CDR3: ASSPRDRADTDTQY
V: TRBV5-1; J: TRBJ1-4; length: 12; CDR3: ASSPGRSNEKLF
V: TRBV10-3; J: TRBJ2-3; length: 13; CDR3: AIRTSGGAADTQY
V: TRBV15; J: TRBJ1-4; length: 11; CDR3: ATSRGSNEKLF
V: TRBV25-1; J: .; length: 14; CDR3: ASSPDVGGRRNIQY
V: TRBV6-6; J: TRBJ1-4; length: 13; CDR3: ASSYSGRGYEKLF
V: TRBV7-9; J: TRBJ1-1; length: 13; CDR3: ASGRVTGGKTEAF
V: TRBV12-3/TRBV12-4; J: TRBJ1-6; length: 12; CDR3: ASSLTGRFSPLH
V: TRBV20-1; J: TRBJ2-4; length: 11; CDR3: SAPGTAKNIQY